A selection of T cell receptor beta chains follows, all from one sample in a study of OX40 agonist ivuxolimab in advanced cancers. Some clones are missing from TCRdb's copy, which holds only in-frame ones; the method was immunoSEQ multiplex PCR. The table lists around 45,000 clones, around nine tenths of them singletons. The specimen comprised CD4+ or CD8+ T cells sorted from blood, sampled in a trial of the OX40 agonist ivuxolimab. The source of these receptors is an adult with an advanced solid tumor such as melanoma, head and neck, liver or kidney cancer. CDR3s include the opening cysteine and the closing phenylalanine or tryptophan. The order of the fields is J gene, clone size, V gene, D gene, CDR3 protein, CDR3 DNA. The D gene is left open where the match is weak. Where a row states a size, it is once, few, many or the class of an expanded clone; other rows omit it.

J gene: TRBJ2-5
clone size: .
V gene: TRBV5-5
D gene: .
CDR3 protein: CASSLERESETQYF
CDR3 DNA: TGTGCCAGCAGCTTGGAGAGGGAATCAGAGACCCAGTACTTC

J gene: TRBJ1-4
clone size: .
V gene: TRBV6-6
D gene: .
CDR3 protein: CASSRMGPPGEKLFF
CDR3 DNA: TGTGCCAGCAGCCGTATGGGACCGCCTGGGGAAAAACTGTTTTTT

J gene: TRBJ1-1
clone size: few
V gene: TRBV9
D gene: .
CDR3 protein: CASTPNPRGTEAFF
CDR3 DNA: TGTGCCAGCACCCCTAACCCCCGCGGCACTGAAGCTTTCTTT

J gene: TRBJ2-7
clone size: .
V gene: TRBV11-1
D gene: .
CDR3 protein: CASSLTSNYEQYF
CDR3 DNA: TGTGCCAGCAGCCTCACTAGTAACTACGAGCAGTACTTC

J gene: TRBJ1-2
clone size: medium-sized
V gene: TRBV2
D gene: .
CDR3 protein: CASKQWGSNYGYTF
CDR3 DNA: TGTGCCAGCAAGCAATGGGGATCTAACTATGGCTACACCTTC

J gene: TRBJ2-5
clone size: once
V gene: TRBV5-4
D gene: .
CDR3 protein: CASSSHGGGETQYF
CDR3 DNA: TGTGCCAGCAGCTCGCACGGGGGCGGGGAGACCCAGTACTTC

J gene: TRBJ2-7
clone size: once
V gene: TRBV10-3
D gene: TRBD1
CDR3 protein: CAISEPQGASYEQYF
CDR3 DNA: TGTGCCATCAGTGAGCCCCAGGGGGCGTCCTACGAGCAGTACTTC

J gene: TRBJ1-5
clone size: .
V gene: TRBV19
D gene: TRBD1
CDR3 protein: CASSGGTGGQPQHF
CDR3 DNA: TGTGCCAGTAGTGGGGGGACAGGGGGCCAGCCCCAGCATTTT

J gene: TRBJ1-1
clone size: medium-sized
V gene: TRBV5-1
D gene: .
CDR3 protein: CASSLAAGSRTEAFF
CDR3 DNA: TGCGCCAGCAGCTTGGCGGCAGGGTCACGCACTGAAGCTTTCTTT

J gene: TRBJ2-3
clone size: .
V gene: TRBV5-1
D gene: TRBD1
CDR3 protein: CASRTGGEIGTDTQYF
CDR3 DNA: TGCGCCAGCAGAACAGGGGGCGAGATCGGCACAGATACGCAGTATTTT

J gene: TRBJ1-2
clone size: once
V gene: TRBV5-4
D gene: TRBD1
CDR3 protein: CASSIRGGTGNYGYTF
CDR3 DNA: TGTGCCAGCAGCATCCGCGGCGGGACAGGGAACTATGGCTACACCTTC

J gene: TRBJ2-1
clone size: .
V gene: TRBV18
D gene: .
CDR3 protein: CASSRDDNEQFF
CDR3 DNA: TGTGCCAGCTCTCGGGACGACAATGAGCAGTTCTTC

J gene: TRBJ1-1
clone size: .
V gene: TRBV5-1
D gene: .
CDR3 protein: CASSSQNPNTEAFF
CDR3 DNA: TGCGCCAGCAGCTCGCAAAACCCGAACACTGAAGCTTTCTTT

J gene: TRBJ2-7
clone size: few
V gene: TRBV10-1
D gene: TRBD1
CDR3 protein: CASSQGDRGAPDEQYF
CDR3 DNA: TGCGCCAGCAGTCAAGGTGACAGGGGCGCCCCGGACGAGCAGTACTTC

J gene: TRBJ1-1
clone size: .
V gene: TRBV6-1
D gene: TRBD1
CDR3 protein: CASIWDRGEAFF
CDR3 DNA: TGTGCCAGCATTTGGGACAGGGGGGAAGCTTTCTTT

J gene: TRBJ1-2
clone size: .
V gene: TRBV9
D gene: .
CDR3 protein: CASSVVEGISYGYTF
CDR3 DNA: TGTGCCAGCAGCGTAGTAGAGGGGATATCGTATGGCTACACCTTC

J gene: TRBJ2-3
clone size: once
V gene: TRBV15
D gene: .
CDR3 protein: CATSGTLADTQYF
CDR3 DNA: TGTGCCACCAGCGGGACGTTGGCAGATACGCAGTATTTT

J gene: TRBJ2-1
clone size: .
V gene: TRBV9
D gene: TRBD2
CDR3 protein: CASSVAPRGREVGGEQFF
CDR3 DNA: TGTGCCAGCAGCGTAGCCCCCCGGGGGCGGGAGGTTGGTGGTGAGCAGTTCTTC

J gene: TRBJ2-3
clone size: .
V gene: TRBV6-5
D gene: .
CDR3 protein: CASAGLRTDTQYF
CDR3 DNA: TGTGCCAGCGCGGGACTGCGCACAGATACGCAGTATTTT

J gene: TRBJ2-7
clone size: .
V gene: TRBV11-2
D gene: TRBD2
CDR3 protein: CASAKQLHSLAGSYEQYF
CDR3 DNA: TGTGCCAGCGCCAAGCAGCTTCACTCACTAGCGGGAAGCTACGAGCAGTACTTC

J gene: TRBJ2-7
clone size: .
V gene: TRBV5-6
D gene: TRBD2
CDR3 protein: CASSREAYEQYF
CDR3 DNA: TGTGCCAGCAGCCGGGAGGCGTACGAGCAGTACTTC

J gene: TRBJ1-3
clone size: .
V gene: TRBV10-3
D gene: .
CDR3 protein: CAISRGNTIYF
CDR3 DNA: TGTGCCATCAGCCGGGGAAACACCATATATTTT

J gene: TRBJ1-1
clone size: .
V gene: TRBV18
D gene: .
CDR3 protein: CASSPRLTGANTEAFF
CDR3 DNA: TGTGCCAGCTCACCACGGCTTACCGGGGCAAACACTGAAGCTTTCTTT

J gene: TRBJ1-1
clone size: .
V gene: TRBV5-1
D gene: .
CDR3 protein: CASSLDFGGQTEAFF
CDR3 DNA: TGCGCCAGCAGCTTGGATTTCGGGGGCCAAACTGAAGCTTTCTTT

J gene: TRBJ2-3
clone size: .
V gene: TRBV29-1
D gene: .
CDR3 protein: CSVARQGLDDTQYF
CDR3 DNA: TGCAGCGTTGCTCGCCAGGGGCTTGATGATACGCAGTATTTT

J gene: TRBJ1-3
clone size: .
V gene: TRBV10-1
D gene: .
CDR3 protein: CASQGTLGGNTIYF
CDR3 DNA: TGCGCCAGTCAAGGGACCCTCGGGGGAAACACCATATATTTT

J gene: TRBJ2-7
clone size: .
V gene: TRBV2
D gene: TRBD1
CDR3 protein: CASRRQGAEEQYF
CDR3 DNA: TGTGCCAGCAGGCGACAGGGGGCGGAGGAGCAGTACTTC

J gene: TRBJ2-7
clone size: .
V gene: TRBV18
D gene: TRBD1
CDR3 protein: CASSRGTGPSYEQYF
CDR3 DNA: TGTGCCAGCTCACGCGGGACAGGGCCTTCCTACGAGCAGTACTTC

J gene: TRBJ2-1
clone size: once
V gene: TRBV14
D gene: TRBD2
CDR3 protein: CASSPQREGVEQFF
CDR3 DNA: TGTGCCAGCAGCCCTCAAAGGGAGGGCGTTGAGCAGTTCTTC

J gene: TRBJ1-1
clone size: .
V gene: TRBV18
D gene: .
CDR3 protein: CASSPATPNTEAFF
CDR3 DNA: TGTGCCAGCTCACCGGCGACACCGAACACTGAAGCTTTCTTT

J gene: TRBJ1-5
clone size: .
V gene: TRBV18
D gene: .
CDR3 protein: CASSPGEDQPQHF
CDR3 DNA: TGTGCCAGCTCACCGGGAGAAGATCAGCCCCAGCATTTT

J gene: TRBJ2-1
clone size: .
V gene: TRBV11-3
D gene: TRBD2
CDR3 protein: CASSLEPGGNEQFF
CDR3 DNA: TGTGCCAGCAGCTTGGAGCCCGGGGGGAATGAGCAGTTCTTC

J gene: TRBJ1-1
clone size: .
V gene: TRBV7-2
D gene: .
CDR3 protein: CASSSWVGTEAFF
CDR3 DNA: TGTGCCAGCAGCTCATGGGTGGGCACTGAAGCTTTCTTT

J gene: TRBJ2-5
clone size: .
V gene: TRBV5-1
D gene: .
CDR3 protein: CASSFAVPDGETQYF
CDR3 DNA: TGCGCCAGCAGCTTCGCGGTCCCCGACGGGGAGACCCAGTACTTC

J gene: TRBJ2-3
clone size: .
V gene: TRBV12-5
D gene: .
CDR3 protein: CASGQGSTDTQYF
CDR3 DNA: TGTGCTAGTGGTCAGGGTAGCACAGATACGCAGTATTTT

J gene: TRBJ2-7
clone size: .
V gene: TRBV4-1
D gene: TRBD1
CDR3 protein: CASSPPRTGGYEQYF
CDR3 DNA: TGCGCCAGCAGCCCCCCACGGACAGGGGGCTACGAGCAGTACTTC

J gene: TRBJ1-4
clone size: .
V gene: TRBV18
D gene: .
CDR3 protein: CASRRGTNEKLFF
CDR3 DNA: TGTGCCAGCCGGAGGGGGACTAATGAAAAACTGTTTTTT

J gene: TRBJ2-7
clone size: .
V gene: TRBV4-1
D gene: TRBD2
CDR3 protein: CASSQDGTPGLAGAYEQYF
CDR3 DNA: TGCGCCAGCAGCCAAGACGGGACACCCGGACTAGCGGGAGCGTACGAGCAGTACTTC

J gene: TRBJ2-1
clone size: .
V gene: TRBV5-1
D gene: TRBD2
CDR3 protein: CASTILAGNYNEQFF
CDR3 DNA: TGCGCCAGCACCATCCTAGCGGGTAACTACAATGAGCAGTTCTTC

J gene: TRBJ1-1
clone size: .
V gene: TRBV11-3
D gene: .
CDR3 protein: CASSPYSGAHRGTEAFF
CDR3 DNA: TGTGCCAGCAGCCCTTATTCAGGGGCGCATCGGGGCACTGAAGCTTTCTTT

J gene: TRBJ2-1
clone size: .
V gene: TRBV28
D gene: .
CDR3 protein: CASSLPSNSVGTYNEQFF
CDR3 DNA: TGTGCCAGCAGTTTACCTTCTAACAGCGTTGGCACCTACAATGAGCAGTTCTTC

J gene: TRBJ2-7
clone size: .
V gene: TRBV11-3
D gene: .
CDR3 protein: CASSLSRSYEQYF
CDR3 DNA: TGTGCCAGCAGCTTGTCACGTTCCTACGAGCAGTACTTC

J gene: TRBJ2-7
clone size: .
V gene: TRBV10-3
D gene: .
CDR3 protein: CAISDEGKGIYEQYF
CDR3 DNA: TGTGCCATCAGTGATGAGGGGAAGGGGATCTACGAGCAGTACTTC

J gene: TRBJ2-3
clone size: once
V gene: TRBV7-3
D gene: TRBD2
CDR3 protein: CASSLNIGLAADTQYF
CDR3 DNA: TGTGCCAGCAGCTTGAACATCGGACTAGCCGCAGATACGCAGTATTTT

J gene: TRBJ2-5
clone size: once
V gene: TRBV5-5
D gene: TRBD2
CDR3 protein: CASSPQPGRGAGGPLVTQYF
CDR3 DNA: TGTGCCAGCAGCCCCCAGCCGGGTAGGGGAGCGGGAGGTCCGTTGGTGACCCAGTACTTC

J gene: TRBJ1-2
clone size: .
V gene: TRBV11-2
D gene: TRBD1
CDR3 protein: CASSTGTARYGYTF
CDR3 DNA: TGTGCCAGCAGCACCGGGACAGCCCGATATGGCTACACCTTC

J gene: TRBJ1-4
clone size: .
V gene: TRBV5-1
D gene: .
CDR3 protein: CASSLAGTSRMGEKLFF
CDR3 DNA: TGCGCCAGCAGCTTGGCCGGGACTTCTCGAATGGGTGAAAAACTGTTTTTT

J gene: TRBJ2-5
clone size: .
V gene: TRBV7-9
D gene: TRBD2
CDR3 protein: CASSHGLAGEETQYF
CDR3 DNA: TGTGCCAGCAGCCATGGACTAGCGGGAGAAGAGACCCAGTACTTC

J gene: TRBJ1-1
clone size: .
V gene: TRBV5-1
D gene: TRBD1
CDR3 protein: CASSLWTGATEAFF
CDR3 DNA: TGCGCCAGCAGCCTGTGGACAGGGGCCACTGAAGCTTTCTTT